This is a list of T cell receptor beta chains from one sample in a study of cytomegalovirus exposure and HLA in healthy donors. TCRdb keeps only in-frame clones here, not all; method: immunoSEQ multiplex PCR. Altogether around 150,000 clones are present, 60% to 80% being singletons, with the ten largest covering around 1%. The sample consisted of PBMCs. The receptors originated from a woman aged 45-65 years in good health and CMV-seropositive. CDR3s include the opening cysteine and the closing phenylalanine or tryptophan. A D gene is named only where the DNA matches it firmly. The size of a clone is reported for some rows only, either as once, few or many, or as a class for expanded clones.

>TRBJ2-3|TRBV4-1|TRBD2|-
CASSLREVRGTDTQYF
TGCGCCAGCAGCCTGCGGGAGGTCAGGGGCACAGATACGCAGTATTTT
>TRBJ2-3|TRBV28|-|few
CASSPTHGGVTDTQYF
TGTGCCAGCAGTCCAACCCACGGGGGAGTAACAGATACGCAGTATTTT
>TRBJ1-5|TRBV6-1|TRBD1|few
CASSGDRGGQPQHF
TGTGCCAGCAGCGGGGACAGGGGAGGACAGCCCCAGCATTTT
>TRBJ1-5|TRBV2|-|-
CASSYGFPGGQPQHF
TGTGCCAGCAGTTACGGGTTTCCGGGAGGTCAGCCCCAGCATTTT
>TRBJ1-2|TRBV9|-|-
CASSAPGREGGGGYTF
TGTGCCAGCAGCGCCCCAGGCCGGGAGGGGGGAGGGGGCTACACCTTC
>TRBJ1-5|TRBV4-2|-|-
CASSQGGGQPQHF
TGTGCCAGCAGCCAAGGAGGAGGTCAGCCCCAGCATTTT
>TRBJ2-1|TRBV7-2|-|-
CASSLESARPNEQFF
TGTGCCAGCAGCTTAGAAAGCGCGAGACCCAATGAGCAGTTCTTC
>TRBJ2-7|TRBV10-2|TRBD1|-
CASSTGGRTYEQYF
TGCGCCAGCAGTACAGGGGGGCGAACCTACGAGCAGTACTTC
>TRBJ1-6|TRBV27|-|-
CASSLGGLSPLHF
TGTGCCAGCAGTTTGGGGGGGCTTTCACCCCTCCACTTT
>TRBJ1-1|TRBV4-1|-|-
CASSRQVGVNTEAFF
TGCGCCAGCAGCCGACAAGTAGGGGTGAACACTGAAGCTTTCTTT
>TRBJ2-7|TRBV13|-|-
CASSPRQAAYEQYF
TGTGCCAGCAGCCCCCGACAGGCCGCCTACGAGCAGTACTTC
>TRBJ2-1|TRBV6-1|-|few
CASSETLARTYNEQFF
TGTGCCAGCAGTGAGACTCTAGCGCGAACCTACAATGAGCAGTTCTTC
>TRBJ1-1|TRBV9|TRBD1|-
CASSEGYRGLSTEAFF
TGTGCCAGCAGCGAGGGCTACAGGGGGCTGAGCACTGAAGCTTTCTTT
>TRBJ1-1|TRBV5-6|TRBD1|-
CASSRAGQGLLNTEAFF
TGTGCCAGCAGCCGAGCGGGACAGGGCCTACTAAACACTGAAGCTTTCTTT
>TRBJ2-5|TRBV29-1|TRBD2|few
CSSGGANLYQETQYF
TGCAGTAGCGGGGGGGCCAACCTGTACCAAGAGACCCAGTACTTC
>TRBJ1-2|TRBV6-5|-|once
CASSPTTNYGYTF
TGTGCCAGCAGTCCTACTACTAACTATGGCTACACCTTC
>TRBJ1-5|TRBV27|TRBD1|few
CASSEGTGAGGNQPQHF
TGTGCCAGCAGTGAGGGGACAGGGGCCGGGGGCAATCAGCCCCAGCATTTT
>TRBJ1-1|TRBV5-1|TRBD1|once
CASSSPQGAGTEAFF
TGCGCCAGCAGCTCCCCCCAGGGGGCAGGGACTGAAGCTTTCTTT
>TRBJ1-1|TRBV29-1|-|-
CSVEASEAFF
TGCAGCGTTGAAGCCAGTGAAGCTTTCTTT
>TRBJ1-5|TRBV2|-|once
CASKLGGSQPQHF
TGTGCCAGCAAGCTCGGGGGAAGTCAGCCCCAGCATTTT
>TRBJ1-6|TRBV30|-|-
CAWSQGRASTLHF
TGTGCCTGGAGTCAGGGAAGGGCATCCACCCTCCACTTT
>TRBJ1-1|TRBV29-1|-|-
CSALSVLGTEAFF
TGCAGCGCCCTCAGTGTCCTCGGGACTGAAGCTTTCTTT
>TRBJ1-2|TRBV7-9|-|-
CASSLASNYGYTF
TGTGCCAGCAGCTTAGCGTCGAACTATGGCTACACCTTC
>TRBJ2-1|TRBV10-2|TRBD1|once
CASSESTGLSYNEQFF
TGCGCCAGCAGTGAGTCGACAGGGTTAAGCTACAATGAGCAGTTCTTC
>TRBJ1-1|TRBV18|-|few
CASTNTDNTEAFF
TGTGCCAGCACGAATACAGATAACACTGAAGCTTTCTTT
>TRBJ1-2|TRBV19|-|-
CASSMSRGGYTF
TGTGCCAGTAGTATGTCGCGCGGAGGCTACACCTTC
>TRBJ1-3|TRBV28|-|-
CASSFLGNTIYF
TGTGCCAGCAGTTTTCTCGGAAACACCATATATTTT
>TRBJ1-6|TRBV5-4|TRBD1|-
CASSLAGGNNSPLHF
TGTGCCAGCAGCTTGGCAGGGGGCAATAATTCACCCCTCCACTTT
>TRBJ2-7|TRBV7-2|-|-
CASSLDPQGVEQYF
TGTGCCAGCAGCCTAGACCCCCAAGGGGTCGAGCAGTACTTC
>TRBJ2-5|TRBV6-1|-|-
CASSDGGLMRETQYF
TGTGCCAGCAGTGATGGGGGCCTCATGAGAGAGACCCAGTACTTC
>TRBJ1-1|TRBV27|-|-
CASSFQGLVGTAEAFF
TGTGCCAGCAGTTTTCAGGGGCTGGTGGGGACGGCTGAAGCTTTCTTT
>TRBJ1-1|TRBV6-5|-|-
CASRPMGANTEAFF
TGTGCCAGCAGACCGATGGGGGCGAACACTGAAGCTTTCTTT